The 11 T cell receptor beta chains given below trace back to one sample, sequenced in a study of CD4 T cell repertoires in COVID-19. Some clones are missing from TCRdb's copy, which holds only in-frame ones; the method was immunoSEQ multiplex PCR. This table has approximately 75,000 clones, 83% appearing once. Source: CD4+ T cells from peripheral blood, taken after recovery from COVID-19. The receptor source for this set is a human donor who had COVID-19.

The chain joins TRBV5-1 to TRBJ1-1; D possibly corresponds to TRBD1 (5 bases). V shed 4 bases and J shed 5 bases, with 18 bases lying between them. Per germline, CDR1 SGHRS and CDR2 YFSETQ. The CDR3 covers 15 residues. The CDR3 region has the DNA TGCGCCAGCAGCAACGGACATACCATGGGGACTGAAGCTTTCTTT. This gives the protein CASSNGHTMGTEAFF.

The chain joins TRBV7-9 to TRBJ2-3, with TRBD2 identical over 7 bases. After removal of 2 bases from V and 3 bases from J, the junction contained 11 bases not matched to a gene. The CDR3 runs 17 residues. The germline V gene has CDR1 SEHNR and CDR2 FQNEAQ (reference sequence). CDR3 nucleotide sequence: TGTGCCAGCAGCTTACCAGCGGGACCGCTTAGGACAGATACGCAGTATTTT. The encoded protein is CASSLPAGPLRTDTQYF.

This clone occurred a few times. The chain couples TRBV4-2 to TRBJ1-6; D is ambiguous. This CDR3 contains 15 residues. Germline V gene lookup returns CDR1 LGHNA and CDR2 YNFKEQ. Trimming shortened V by 1 base and J by 10 bases, and 14 bases separated the two germline ends. CDR3 loop: CASSQGATMYSPLHF. CDR3 bases: TGTGCCAGCAGCCAAGGCGCCACCATGTACTCACCCCTCCACTTT.

The CDR3 loop reads CASSLSSGTDTQYF. The CDR3 nucleotides read TGTGCCAGCAGCCTGTCCTCAGGGACAGATACGCAGTATTTT. This chain joins TRBV7-9 and TRBJ2-3; D is perhaps TRBD1 (5 bases). The CDR3 extends over 14 amino acids. CDR1 and CDR2 from the germline V gene are SEHNR and FQNEAQ (reference sequence). V lost 5 bases to trimming and J lost 3 bases, with 12 bases between them.

V usage is TRBV6-1 and J usage is TRBJ2-6, with D unclear. Trimming took off 2 bases at V and 4 bases at J, with 6 bases between the two ends. The CDR3 consists of 14 residues. CDR1 and CDR2 from the germline V gene are MNHNS and SASEGT. The CDR3 sequence is CASSESRGANVLTF. The CDR3 DNA follows: TGTGCCAGCAGTGAATCTAGGGGGGCCAACGTCCTGACTTTC.

The chain uses TRBV9 and TRBJ2-2; 9 nucleotides align to TRBD1. The CDR3 contains 15 residues. Germline-derived CDR1 and CDR2 are SGDLS and YYNGEE. V was clipped by 4 bases and J by 6 bases; unmatched bases: 7. The CDR3 here is CASSRTGVSPGELFF. The CDR3 DNA reads as TGTGCCAGCAGCAGGACAGGGGTTAGTCCCGGGGAGCTGTTTTTT.

CDR3 sequence reads: CASSQGYF. The CDR3 nucleotides read TGTGCCAGCAGCCAAGGGTACTTC. The V gene is TRBV2, the J gene TRBJ2-4, with D hard to call. Trimming took off 6 bases at V and 15 bases at J, with 6 bases between the two ends. The germline V gene encodes CDR1 SNHLY and CDR2 FYNNEI. The CDR3 spans 8 residues.

The chain joins TRBV9 to TRBJ2-1; the D gene is possibly TRBD2 (6 bases). V was clipped by 4 bases and J by 7 bases, with 12 bases between them. This CDR3 spans 13 amino acids. CDR1 and CDR2 from the germline V gene are SGDLS and YYNGEE. The CDR3 loop is CASSTGTLNEQFF. CDR3 nucleotides: TGTGCCAGCAGCACCGGGACTTTAAATGAGCAGTTCTTC.

The count of this clone is one. This chain joins TRBV2 and TRBJ1-1; D might be TRBD1 (5 bases). V dropped 2 bases and J dropped 1 base, with 8 bases sitting between them. CDR1 SNHLY and CDR2 FYNNEI come from the germline V gene. CDR3 size: 14 residues. CDR3 residues: CASSESQGNTEAFF. The DNA of the CDR3 is TGTGCCAGCAGTGAAAGTCAGGGGAACACTGAAGCTTTCTTT.

The CDR3 sequence is CASSGQGNTEAFF. CDR3 nucleotides: TGTGCCAGCAGCGGTCAGGGGAACACTGAAGCTTTCTTT. The V and J genes are TRBV7-9 and TRBJ1-1; weak D call: TRBD1 (5 bases). The V end was cut by 5 bases, the J end by 1 base, with 8 bases between. CDR3 length equals 13 residues. Germline V CDR1 and CDR2: SEHNR, FQNEAQ (reference sequence). The complete variable domain, with remaining parts taken from reference TRBV7-9 and TRBJ1-1, reads DTGVSQNPRHKITKRGQNVTFRCDPISEHNRLYWYRQTLGQGPEFLTYFQNEAQLEKSRLLSDRFSAERPKGSFSTLEIQRTEQGDSAMYLCASSGQGNTEAFFGQGTRLTVV.

This rearrangement joins TRBV5-1 to TRBJ2-5; 9 bases are a match to TRBD2. CDR1 SGHRS and CDR2 YFSETQ come from the germline V gene. With V trimmed by 4 bases and J by 2 bases, 3 bases remained unmatched. The CDR3 has 14 residues. In DNA form, the CDR3 reads TGCGCCAGCAGCATGACTAGCGGACAAGAGACCCAGTACTTC. Protein: CASSMTSGQETQYF.